This T cell receptor beta chain was sequenced during a study of blood T cell repertoires in COVID-19 (TCRdb year 2020). Regarding the study in general: Collaborator samples came from the United States, Italy and Spain and covered acute and convalescent phases of COVID-19. The material from the prospective study consisted of cDNA or gDNA derived from T cells, B-cell-depleted T cells, or PBMCs. Deeply sampled blood TCRbeta repertoires from subjects exposed to, actively infected with, or recovered from COVID-19 were included in the dataset. The repertoires were released in a freely available public database intended as a resource for research on the immune response to SARS-CoV-2. Samples were obtained from the ongoing ImmuneRACE study (first 160 participants) and from some 1,200 subjects provided by 6 global collaborators. A de-identified subject ID, COVID-19 status, age in years and sex were almost always included in the sample metadata. Where HLA class I and class II types were available, the types were taken from metadata supplied by the sample provider, not from assay-based typing. Results and caveats for the whole study, not just this receptor: How much clinical and demographic metadata was included differed by source and by participant, and the metadata was provided uncurated.

In the case of this clone: The antigen it recognizes is unknown. Base qualities are not recorded, but no much larger clone differs from it by a single base.

Sequences MDHEN (CDR1) and SYDVKM (CDR2) are obtained from the germline V gene. The CDR3 numbers 17 residues from cysteine through phenylalanine. Only the CDR3 DNA is retained, 51 bases long and in frame from the first base. The germline V and J ends show losses of 3 bases and 11 bases respectively, and no gene match explains 14 bases of the junction. TCRbeta CDR3 regions were amplified from genomic DNA by means of the immunoSEQ Assay, a bias-controlled multiplex PCR. In the paper's pipeline: The number of nucleated cells in each sample was estimated from the amplification of reference gene primers within the assay. To quantify the absolute abundance of each unique TCRbeta CDR3 rearrangement, sequence reads were collapsed and filtered. Productive Simpson clonality was computed per sample as the square root of Simpson's diversity index over productive rearrangements. TCRdb took this table from immuneACCESS and kept in-frame rearrangements with V and J called. Such tables lack part of the clones; where checked against another copy, unresolved V genes explain under half of the gap, and the rest is unexplained. D and trimming were read from the DNA, whereas the V and J calls and clone size are those reported in that table. This sample is represented by under 200,000 clones; 65% to 85% of them were singletons. 15% to 20% of the sample comes from the top ten.

Whole blood was collected in K2EDTA tubes by collaborating institutions according to the institutions' own protocols. For TCRbeta analysis, collaborators shipped samples as frozen whole blood, isolated PBMCs, or DNA extracted from either of those sample types. The chain is made from TRBV28 and TRBJ2-5; TRBD2 agrees with 14 junctional bases. This clonotype was obtained from a man between 60 and 75 years old with active or convalescent COVID-19. The sample taken for sequencing was peripheral blood. This receptor carries the CDR3 CASSLPGLAGGSGVQYF. The bases read TGTGCCAGCAGTTTGCCAGGACTAGCGGGAGGTTCTGGGGTTCAGTACTTC.